The sequence of this TCR beta chain was determined in a study of blood T cell repertoires in COVID-19. The overall study: Sources were T cells, B-cell-depleted T cells, or PBMCs; the material itself was cDNA or gDNA.

Original processing methods: Cell counts per sample came from amplifying reference gene primers. Assay used: immunoSEQ multiplex PCR; TCRdb lists only in-frame clones, some missing. V and J calls and clone size are those listed in that table; D and trimming were worked out from the DNA. This sample has about 280,000 clones; 83% occur once, and the top ten carry over 8.5%. The CDR3 consists of 12 residues. V was clipped by 4 bases and J by 4 bases, with 9 bases between them. Germline CDR1 SGHKS, CDR2 YYEKEE (reference sequence). Sequencing was carried out using peripheral blood. The receptor was derived from a woman aged 50 to 65 who had recovered from COVID-19. V and J are TRBV5-5 and TRBJ2-7, with a weak D call TRBD2 (5 bases). Here the CDR3 reads CASSGTGYEQYF. The CDR3 DNA sequence: TGTGCCAGCAGCGGAACGGGGTACGAGCAGTACTTC. Using reference TRBV5-5 and TRBJ2-7 for the parts outside the CDR3, the full variable domain is DAGVTQSPTHLIKTRGQQVTLRCSPISGHKSVSWYQQVLGQGPQFIFQYYEKEERGRGNFPDRFSARQFPNYSSELNVNALLLGDSALYLCASSGTGYEQYFGPGTRLTVT.